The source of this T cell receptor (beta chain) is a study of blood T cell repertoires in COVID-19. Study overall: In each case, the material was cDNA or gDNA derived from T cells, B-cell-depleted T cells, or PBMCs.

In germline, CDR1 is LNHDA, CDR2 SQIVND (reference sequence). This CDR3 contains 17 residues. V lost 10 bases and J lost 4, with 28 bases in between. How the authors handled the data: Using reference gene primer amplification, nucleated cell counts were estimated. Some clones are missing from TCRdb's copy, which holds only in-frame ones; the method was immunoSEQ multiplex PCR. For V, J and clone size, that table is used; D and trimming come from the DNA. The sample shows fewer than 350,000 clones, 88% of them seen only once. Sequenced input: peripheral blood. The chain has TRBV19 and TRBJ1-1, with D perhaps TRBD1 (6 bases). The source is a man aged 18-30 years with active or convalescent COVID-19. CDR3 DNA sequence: TGTGCCACCTCCCCAGGGCTCGGACAGCGGATGGGCACTGAAGCTTTCTTT. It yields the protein CATSPGLGQRMGTEAFF.